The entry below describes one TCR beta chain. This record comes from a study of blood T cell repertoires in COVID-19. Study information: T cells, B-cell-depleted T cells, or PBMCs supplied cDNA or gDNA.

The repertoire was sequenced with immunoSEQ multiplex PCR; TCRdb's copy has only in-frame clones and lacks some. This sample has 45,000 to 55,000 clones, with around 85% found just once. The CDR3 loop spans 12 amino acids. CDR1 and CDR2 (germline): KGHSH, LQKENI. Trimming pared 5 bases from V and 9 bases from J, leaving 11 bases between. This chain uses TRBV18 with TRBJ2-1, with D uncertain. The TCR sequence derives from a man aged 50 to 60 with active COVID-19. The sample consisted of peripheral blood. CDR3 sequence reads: CASSSTRGEQFF. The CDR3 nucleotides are TGTGCCAGCTCATCCACAAGAGGTGAGCAGTTCTTC.